The 20 T cell receptor beta chains reported below all come from one sample, sequenced in a study of T-cell memory formation after mild COVID-19. Each CDR3 protein gets one entry after TCRdb re-called the 5' RACE reads with MiXCR. The data show some 290,000 distinct CDR3 sequences, around 15% seen once. Material: PBMCs or a T cell subset sorted from them (not recorded which). These receptors came from a man between 18 and 35 years old who had mild COVID-19 (a few samples of this study predate the infection). Cell type and time point are not known.

This clonotype has a count of ten or more. The chain is built from TRBV5-5 and TRBJ2-1; 8 bases are a match to TRBD2. The ends lost 4 bases at V and 15 bases at J; junction bases unmatched: 15. CDR3 size: 14 residues. Germline V gene sequence: CDR1 SGHKS, CDR2 YYEKEE (reference sequence). This chain's CDR3 is CASSPSPGGAGGFF. For the CDR3, the DNA is TGTGCCAGCAGCCCCAGTCCCGGGGGGGCAGGTGGGTTCTTC.

The genes are TRBV28 and TRBJ1-1; D might be TRBD1 (5 bases). V was clipped by 2 bases and J by 7 bases, with 5 bases between them. The CDR3 loop spans 11 amino acids. CDR1 and CDR2 (germline): MDHEN, SYDVKM. Written as DNA, the CDR3 is TGTGCCAGCAGTTTACAGGGTGAAGCTTTCTTT. Translation gives CASSLQGEAFF.

This clonotype showed up just a few times. The rearrangement links TRBV29-1 to TRBJ2-1; TRBD1 aligns across 10 bases. The trim removed 7 bases at V and 5 bases at J, leaving 17 bases unmatched. Germline values: CDR1 SQVTM, CDR2 ANQGSEA. CDR3 length equals 17 residues. CDR3 sequence (DNA): TGCAGCGCTACCCGCCTCTCCGGGACAGGGGTTAACAATGAGCAGTTCTTC. This codes for CSATRLSGTGVNNEQFF.

In DNA, the CDR3 is TGTGCCAGCAGCTTAAAAGGGGAGGGGGTTGGAGCGGGGCGCCAGTATTTT. Translating it yields CASSLKGEGVGAGRQYF. V is TRBV7-3 and J is TRBJ2-3, with a weak D call TRBD2 (7 bases). The CDR3 loop spans 17 amino acids. Germline values: CDR1 SGHTA, CDR2 FQGTGA. Trimming took 1 base from V and 12 from J, leaving 26 bases between them.

This clonotype came up a few times. V is TRBV5-1 and J is TRBJ1-6; a possible D gene is TRBD1 (5 bases). Trimming left V 4 bases short and J 0 bases short, with 11 bases between. This CDR3 comprises 16 residues. Germline values: CDR1 SGHRS, CDR2 YFSETQ. The CDR3 region is CASSVRGSSYNSPLHF. CDR3 sequence (DNA): TGCGCCAGCAGCGTCCGGGGGAGCTCCTATAATTCACCCCTCCACTTT.

The chain carries TRBV7-2 and TRBJ2-3; unclear D gene. The CDR3 is 19 residues long. Deletions cut 3 bases from V and 6 bases from J, with 28 bases between. Germline values: CDR1 SGHTA, CDR2 FQGNSA. Here the CDR3 reads CASSLTVVARRPGRDTQYF. In DNA, the CDR3 is TGTGCCAGCAGCTTGACCGTGGTTGCCAGGCGTCCAGGACGGGATACGCAGTATTTT.

This clonotype showed up just a few times. The chain combines TRBV7-9 with TRBJ1-3; tentatively, D is TRBD1 (5 bases). The CDR3 extends over 14 amino acids. The germline V gene has CDR1 SEHNR and CDR2 FQNEAQ (reference sequence). Trimming pared 4 bases from V and 4 bases from J, leaving 11 bases between. The CDR3, as DNA: TGTGCCAGCAGCTCTCCGGGACGAGGAAACACCATATATTTT. It yields the protein CASSSPGRGNTIYF.

The chain has TRBV4-1 and TRBJ2-6; 9 nucleotides match TRBD1. Germline trimming cut 1 base from V and 3 bases from J; bases unmatched to any gene: 4. CDR1 and CDR2 from the germline V gene are MGHRA and YSYEKL. The CDR3 is made up of 17 amino acids. CDR3 sequence reads: CASSQADRGVGANVLTF. CDR3 DNA: TGCGCCAGCAGCCAAGCAGACAGGGGGGTTGGGGCCAACGTCCTGACTTTC.

The chain couples TRBV7-9 to TRBJ1-2; D ambiguous. This CDR3 has 14 amino acids. Germline-derived CDR1 and CDR2 are SEHNR and FQNEAQ (reference sequence). Trimming left V 1 base short and J 9 bases short, with 15 bases between. CDR3 coding DNA: TGTGCCAGCAGCTTAGGGGGAAATCAAATGAGCTACACCTTC. It yields the protein CASSLGGNQMSYTF.

The chain combines TRBV5-1 with TRBJ1-1; D is unclear. Germline CDR1 SGHRS, CDR2 YFSETQ. Trimming took 1 base from V and 0 from J, leaving 7 bases between them. The CDR3 has 14 amino acids. The CDR3 here is CASSLYRLNTEAFF. The CDR3, as DNA: TGCGCCAGCAGCTTGTACAGACTGAACACTGAAGCTTTCTTT.

The CDR3 nucleotides read TGTGCCAGCAGCTTACATCGCAGGGGCGATTCACCCCTCCACTTT. Protein product: CASSLHRRGDSPLHF. This chain joins TRBV7-9 and TRBJ1-6, with D possibly TRBD1 on 6 matching bases. V was clipped by 2 bases and J by 8 bases, with 13 bases between them. The CDR3 spans 15 residues. Germline V CDR1 and CDR2: SEHNR, FQNEAQ (reference sequence). Full variable domain (rest looked up from reference TRBV7-9 and TRBJ1-6): DTGVSQNPRHKITKRGQNVTFRCDPISEHNRLYWYRQTLGQGPEFLTYFQNEAQLEKSRLLSDRFSAERPKGSFSTLEIQRTEQGDSAMYLCASSLHRRGDSPLHFGNGTRLTVT.

This clonotype was detected a few times. The chain combines TRBV4-2 with TRBJ1-4; 9 bases map to TRBD1. In germline, CDR1 is LGHNA, CDR2 YNFKEQ. This CDR3 region has 12 residues. V shed 7 bases and J 8 bases; nucleotides not matched to a gene: 2. CDR3 nucleotide sequence: TGTGCCAGCATGGGGACAGGGGAAAAACTGTTTTTT. Translation gives CASMGTGEKLFF.

The table lists this clonotype with a few counts. The chain joins TRBV3-1 to TRBJ1-4, with TRBD1 matching 8 bases. Germline CDR1 reads LGHDT; CDR2 reads YNNKEL (reference sequence). The CDR3 is 16 residues long. V trimming: 6 bases; J trimming: 11 bases; junction bases outside the gene matches: 17. CDR3 nucleotide sequence: TGTGCCAGCAGTACGAAGGCGACAGGGGCCCTAGGGAAACTGTTTTTT. Amino acid sequence: CASSTKATGALGKLFF.

This clonotype was seen at least ten times. The chain joins TRBV24-1 to TRBJ2-1, with TRBD1 identical over 7 bases. Trimming removed 4 bases from V and 6 bases from J; junction bases left unmatched: 14. Germline lookup yields CDR1 KGHDR and CDR2 SFDVKD. This CDR3 spans 17 amino acids. This CDR3 reads CATSDLGTVRGSNEQFF. DNA for the CDR3: TGTGCCACCAGTGACCTCGGGACAGTTCGGGGATCCAATGAGCAGTTCTTC.

The CDR3 spells CSARQGGEQYF. CDR3 bases: TGCAGCGCGAGACAGGGGGGGGAGCAGTACTTC. V gene TRBV29-1 combines with J gene TRBJ2-7, with 9 nucleotides matching TRBD1. The germline V gene has CDR1 SQVTM and CDR2 ANQGSEA. There are 11 residues in the CDR3. V dropped 7 bases and J dropped 7; count of bases not matched to a gene: 5.

The table lists this clonotype with a few counts. The chain carries TRBV6-2 or TRBV6-3 and TRBJ2-2; maybe TRBD2 (5 bases). V was pared by 2 bases and J by 7 bases, with 20 bases between. The CDR3 has 17 residues. Germline lookup yields CDR1 MNHEY and CDR2 SVGEGT. This CDR3 is CASSYGLPGWLLGELFF. The CDR3, as DNA: TGTGCCAGCAGTTACGGACTTCCAGGTTGGCTTCTCGGGGAGCTGTTTTTT.

This clonotype showed up just a few times. The chain uses TRBV3-1 and TRBJ1-2; maybe TRBD1 (6 bases). This CDR3 comprises 15 residues. The germline V gene has CDR1 LGHDT and CDR2 YNNKEL (reference sequence). Deletions cut 3 bases from V and 2 bases from J, with 13 bases between. The CDR3 DNA follows: TGTGCCAGCAGCCACCTCAGGGGTACGAACTATGGCTACACCTTC. Residues: CASSHLRGTNYGYTF.

This rearrangement joins TRBV12-3 or TRBV12-4 to TRBJ1-5; D gene uncertain. The V end lost 2 bases, the J end lost 6 bases, and 11 bases lay between the germline ends. This CDR3 has 14 amino acids. DNA of the CDR3: TGTGCCAGCAGTTTAATCCCCGGATTTCAGCCCCAGCATTTT. Its protein is CASSLIPGFQPQHF.

This clonotype was picked up a small number of times. CDR3 nucleotides: TGTGCCAGCAACCGGGGTCACGGGATGGGCTACACCTTC. Encoded protein: CASNRGHGMGYTF. This rearrangement joins TRBV28 to TRBJ1-2; D gene unclear. Germline loops: CDR1 MDHEN, CDR2 SYDVKM. The CDR3 contains 13 residues. V lost 7 bases to trimming and J lost 8 bases, with 17 bases between them.

This clonotype was detected many times. This chain connects TRBV7-8 to TRBJ2-2; D is uncertain. V was pared by 1 base and J by 6 bases, with 15 bases between. The CDR3 has 16 residues. CDR1 and CDR2 (germline): SGHVS, FQNEAQ. The CDR3, as DNA: TGTGCCAGCAGCTTAGGCGGAGACTCATGGGCCGGGGAGCTGTTTTTT. Amino acid sequence: CASSLGGDSWAGELFF.